A selection of T cell receptor beta chains follows, all from one sample in a study of early T cells in non-severe SARS-CoV-2 infection. MiXCR was run by TCRdb on the 5' RACE reads, yielding one entry per CDR3 protein. The table shows more than 20,000 distinct CDR3 sequences, with roughly 4.2% occurring only once. Material: whole blood. The receptors were gathered from an adult who was a healthcare worker with PCR-confirmed SARS-CoV-2 infection or an uninfected control (not recorded which). CDR3s include the opening cysteine and the closing phenylalanine or tryptophan. The D gene is left open where the match is weak. Clone size appears in some rows only: once, few, many, or a class for an expanded clone.

v_call	d_call	cdr3_length	clone_size	j_call	cdr3_aa	cdr3_nt
TRBV3-1	-	13	many	TRBJ1-2	CASSRLRDHGYTF	TGTGCCAGCAGCCGCCTCAGGGATCATGGCTACACCTTC
TRBV27	-	15	many	TRBJ2-1	CASTPSLETYNEQFF	TGTGCCAGCACCCCATCACTAGAAACCTACAATGAGCAGTTCTTC
TRBV7-2	TRBD1	16	many	TRBJ1-2	CASSVRGLRANYGYTF	TGTGCCAGCAGCGTCAGGGGGCTGAGAGCTAACTATGGCTACACCTTC
TRBV7-9	-	14	many	TRBJ2-1	CASSLATGNNEQFF	TGTGCCAGCAGCCTGGCAACAGGGAATAATGAGCAGTTCTTC
TRBV12-3/TRBV12-4	-	17	many	TRBJ2-1	CASSPQTVPAWNNEQFF	TGTGCCAGCAGTCCGCAAACTGTTCCGGCTTGGAACAATGAGCAGTTCTTC
TRBV20-1	-	15	many	TRBJ2-7	CSARGSGLATYEQYF	TGCAGTGCTAGAGGGTCAGGGCTAGCGACCTACGAGCAGTACTTC
TRBV12-5	-	13	few	TRBJ2-5	CASGFNFQETQYF	TGTGCTAGTGGTTTCAACTTCCAAGAGACCCAGTACTTC
TRBV29-1	-	13	many	TRBJ1-1	CSVEVVLNTEAFF	TGCAGCGTTGAAGTGGTCTTGAACACTGAAGCTTTCTTT
TRBV7-2	TRBD1	13	many	TRBJ2-5	CASSLGQGETQYF	TGTGCCAGCAGCTTAGGACAGGGAGAGACCCAGTACTTC
TRBV2	-	14	many	TRBJ2-5	CASSEMGGVETQYF	TGTGCCAGCAGTGAAATGGGCGGGGTGGAGACCCAGTACTTC
TRBV18	TRBD2	14	many	TRBJ2-1	CASSPPGLVSEQFF	TGTGCCAGCTCACCACCCGGACTAGTCTCTGAGCAGTTCTTC
TRBV20-1	-	15	-	TRBJ1-5	CSAGQGRIIPQPQHF	TGCAGTGCTGGGCAGGGTAGAATCATTCCCCAGCCCCAGCATTTT
TRBV7-9	-	15	many	TRBJ2-3	CASSLAVLPTDTQYF	TGTGCCAGCAGCTTAGCTGTCTTGCCCACAGATACGCAGTATTTT
TRBV7-3	-	13	many	TRBJ1-1	CASSLSGSTEAFF	TGTGCCAGCAGCTTGTCGGGCTCCACTGAAGCTTTCTTT
TRBV11-2	-	14	many	TRBJ2-7	CASSSTTRTYEQYF	TGTGCCAGCAGCTCCACGACACGCACCTACGAGCAGTACTTC
TRBV6-5	-	13	many	TRBJ2-2	CATHGPTTGELFF	TGTGCCACCCACGGACCGACCACCGGGGAGCTGTTTTTT
TRBV28	-	17	many	TRBJ2-2	CASSFPRTARGAGELFF	TGTGCCAGCAGTTTCCCTAGGACAGCCAGAGGAGCCGGGGAGCTGTTTTTT
TRBV18	-	15	many	TRBJ1-1	CASSQPAGAQGEAFF	TGTGCCAGCTCACAACCCGCAGGGGCTCAAGGTGAAGCTTTCTTT
TRBV12-3/TRBV12-4	-	16	many	TRBJ2-1	CASSPSGGPSYNEQFF	TGTGCCAGCAGTCCCTCCGGGGGGCCATCCTACAATGAGCAGTTCTTC
TRBV10-2	-	13	many	TRBJ2-3	CSAGKGRTDTQYF	TGCTCAGCAGGGAAGGGGCGCACAGATACGCAGTATTTT
TRBV5-1	TRBD1	15	many	TRBJ2-2	CASSLGTANTGELFF	TGCGCCAGCAGCCTAGGGACAGCGAACACCGGGGAGCTGTTTTTT
TRBV7-2	-	12	many	TRBJ2-3	CASSSFTDTQYF	TGTGCCAGCAGCTCCTTCACAGATACGCAGTATTTT
TRBV20-1	-	15	many	TRBJ2-7	CSAKAREGSTYEQYF	TGCAGTGCTAAAGCGCGCGAGGGGTCCACTTACGAGCAGTACTTC
TRBV28	TRBD1	13	many	TRBJ1-6	CASPDRENSPLHF	TGTGCCAGCCCGGACAGGGAGAATTCACCCCTCCACTTT
TRBV20-1	-	12	many	TRBJ1-5	CSASLRNQPQHF	TGCAGTGCTAGTTTACGAAATCAGCCCCAGCATTTT
TRBV11-3	-	15	many	TRBJ2-3	CASSLDATSTDTQYF	TGTGCCAGCAGCTTAGACGCGACTAGCACAGATACGCAGTATTTT
TRBV27	-	11	-	TRBJ2-2	CATRNTGELFF	TGTGCCACCCGGAACACCGGGGAGCTGTTTTTT
TRBV10-2	-	15	many	TRBJ2-3	CASTPAGAGTDTQYF	TGCGCCAGCACACCTGCAGGGGCCGGGACAGATACGCAGTATTTT
TRBV10-2	-	11	many	TRBJ2-2	CASREGGELFF	TGCGCCAGCAGAGAGGGCGGGGAGCTGTTTTTT
TRBV10-3	TRBD1	13	many	TRBJ1-1	CAISTGGNTEAFF	TGTGCCATCAGTACAGGGGGGAACACTGAAGCTTTCTTT
TRBV20-1	-	13	medium-sized	TRBJ1-2	CSATELTNYGYTF	TGCAGTGCTACCGAGCTAACTAACTATGGCTACACCTTC
TRBV4-3	TRBD1	14	many	TRBJ2-7	CASSHGTGTGEQYF	TGCGCCAGCAGCCACGGGACAGGGACAGGAGAGCAGTACTTC
TRBV10-3	TRBD1	15	many	TRBJ1-2	CAISEKQGASLGYTF	TGTGCCATCAGTGAGAAACAGGGGGCCTCTCTCGGCTACACCTTC